This is a list of T cell receptor beta chains from one sample in a study of T-cell reconstitution after alpha-beta-depleted transplantation in children. MiXCR, run by TCRdb on the PCR reads, gives a single entry per CDR3 protein. Of about 4,200 distinct CDR3 sequences in the sample, 19% are singletons; the top ten hold approximately 44%. The sequences come from PBMCs, mostly from graft donor cells, collected 180 days after TCRalphabeta/CD19-depleted stem cell transplant. The receptor source for this set is a male patient between 2 and 9 years old who had a stem cell transplant for acute lymphoblastic leukemia, so the T cells may come from the graft donor. CDR3s include the opening cysteine and the closing phenylalanine or tryptophan. The D gene is left open where the match is weak. Expanded clones are given a class, and other clones once, few, many or no size at all.

j_gene,v_gene,d_gene,abundance,CDR3aa,CDR3nt
TRBJ2-7,TRBV7-9,.,many,CASSHFSYEQYF,TGTGCCAGCAGCCATTTTTCCTACGAGCAGTACTTC
TRBJ2-5,TRBV7-6,.,.,CASRLAPRQGGKETQYF,TGTGCCAGCCGCTTAGCGCCCCGTCAAGGGGGGAAAGAGACCCAGTACTTC
TRBJ2-1,TRBV20-1,.,many,CSAREAGRVSGEQFF,TGCAGTGCTAGAGAGGCGGGACGGGTCAGCGGGGAGCAGTTCTTC
TRBJ2-5,TRBV5-1,.,medium-sized,CASSLDRDSSVQETQYF,TGCGCCAGCAGCTTGGACCGAGACTCTAGTGTCCAAGAGACCCAGTACTTC
TRBJ1-5,TRBV7-9,TRBD1,many,CASSYRGNQPQHF,TGTGCCAGCAGCTACAGGGGGAATCAGCCCCAGCATTTT
TRBJ1-4,TRBV7-9,.,many,CASRKYREKGEKLFF,TGTGCCAGCAGAAAATACAGGGAGAAAGGCGAAAAACTGTTTTTT
TRBJ1-1,TRBV4-1,.,many,CASSQGGRQLNTEAFF,TGCGCCAGCAGCCAAGGGGGAAGGCAGTTGAACACTGAAGCTTTCTTT
TRBJ2-5,TRBV28,.,medium-sized,CASSRDEVTAYQETQYF,TGTGCCAGCAGCCGAGACGAGGTTACAGCCTACCAAGAGACCCAGTACTTC
TRBJ2-1,TRBV7-9,.,many,CASSLEISFSEQFF,TGTGCCAGCAGCTTAGAGATTAGCTTCAGTGAGCAGTTCTTC
TRBJ1-1,TRBV13,.,.,CAMGRWGVGTEAFF,TGTGCCATGGGCCGGTGGGGGGTCGGCACTGAAGCTTTCTTT
TRBJ2-7,TRBV6-5,TRBD2,many,CASSYSLATGYEQYF,TGTGCCAGCAGTTACTCACTAGCGACGGGGTACGAGCAGTACTTC
TRBJ2-7,TRBV5-6,.,many,CASSLSSYEQYF,TGTGCCAGCAGCCTAAGCTCCTACGAGCAGTACTTC
TRBJ2-7,TRBV5-1,.,many,CASSSGQNYEQYF,TGCGCCAGCAGCTCGGGGCAGAACTACGAGCAGTACTTC
TRBJ2-1,TRBV25-1,.,many,CASSDGESHGNEQFF,TGTGCCAGCAGTGATGGGGAGAGCCACGGCAATGAGCAGTTCTTC
TRBJ2-7,TRBV7-6,.,many,CASSSDPGPDSYEQYF,TGTGCCAGCAGCTCGGATCCGGGGCCCGATTCCTACGAGCAGTACTTC
TRBJ2-7,TRBV10-3,.,many,CAISESTLGYEQYF,TGTGCCATCAGTGAGTCTACGTTGGGGTACGAGCAGTACTTC
TRBJ2-5,TRBV25-1,.,many,CASSEGGTSGQETQYF,TGTGCCAGCAGTGAAGGCGGAACCTCCGGGCAAGAGACCCAGTACTTC
TRBJ1-1,TRBV7-9,.,many,CASRKVGRLNTEAFF,TGTGCCAGCAGAAAAGTCGGCAGATTGAACACTGAAGCTTTCTTT
TRBJ2-3,TRBV7-9,.,many,CASSKSDTQYF,TGTGCCAGCTCGAAGAGCGATACGCAGTATTTT
TRBJ1-6,TRBV11-3,TRBD1,many,CASSFPGQGNSPLHF,TGTGCCAGCAGCTTCCCGGGACAGGGTAATTCACCCCTCCACTTT
TRBJ2-7,TRBV5-6,.,many,CASSPGGRGEQYF,TGTGCCAGCAGCCCCGGTGGGCGGGGCGAGCAGTACTTC
TRBJ2-1,TRBV10-3,TRBD2,medium-sized,CAISEYSGRAENEQFF,TGTGCCATCAGTGAATATAGCGGGAGGGCAGAGAATGAGCAGTTCTTC
TRBJ1-1,TRBV12-3/TRBV12-4,.,many,CASSLTTLNTEAFF,TGTGCCAGCAGTTTAACGACCTTGAACACTGAAGCTTTCTTT
TRBJ2-7,TRBV24-1,TRBD1,many,CATSDRQGRGSYEQYF,TGTGCCACCAGTGATCGACAGGGCAGGGGTTCCTACGAGCAGTACTTC
TRBJ1-1,TRBV24-1,.,.,CATRRGNTEAFF,TGTGCCACCCGACGGGGCAACACTGAAGCTTTCTTT
TRBJ1-1,TRBV11-3,.,many,CASSWDPGLNTEAFF,TGTGCCAGCAGCTGGGACCCGGGGCTGAACACTGAAGCTTTCTTT
TRBJ1-3,TRBV3-1,.,many,CASSQVPILAGNTIYF,TGTGCCAGCAGCCAAGTGCCCATCCTCGCTGGAAACACCATATATTTT
TRBJ2-7,TRBV7-9,TRBD2,many,CASSLEGFLAGVEQYF,TGTGCCAGCAGCTTGGAAGGGTTTCTAGCGGGAGTCGAGCAGTACTTC
TRBJ2-7,TRBV7-9,TRBD1,medium-sized,CASSRDRGETYEQYF,TGTGCCAGCAGCCGTGACAGGGGTGAAACCTACGAGCAGTACTTC
TRBJ1-5,TRBV5-8,.,many,CASSGWGGPLNF,TGTGCCAGCAGCGGATGGGGGGGGCCTTTGAATTTT
TRBJ1-6,TRBV7-9,TRBD1,many,CASSTHRGREDSPLHF,TGTGCCAGCAGCACCCACAGGGGGCGCGAGGATTCACCCCTCCACTTT
TRBJ2-1,TRBV5-1,TRBD2,medium-sized,CASSNTGTSGNEQFF,TGCGCCAGCAGCAATACCGGGACTAGCGGCAATGAGCAGTTCTTC
TRBJ2-1,TRBV5-1,.,medium-sized,CASSSDGPGLRNEQFF,TGCGCCAGCAGCTCTGACGGACCGGGACTCCGCAATGAGCAGTTCTTC
TRBJ2-7,TRBV6-2/TRBV6-3,TRBD2,medium-sized,CASLELAGSSYEQYF,TGTGCCAGCCTCGAACTAGCGGGCTCCTCCTACGAGCAGTACTTC
TRBJ2-7,TRBV25-1,TRBD2,many,CASSGLGTSGRDEQYF,TGTGCCAGCAGTGGCCTGGGGACTAGCGGGAGAGACGAGCAGTACTTC
TRBJ1-6,TRBV20-1,.,many,CSASSRQMNSPLHF,TGCAGTGCTAGTTCGCGACAGATGAATTCACCCCTCCACTTT
TRBJ2-2,TRBV14,TRBD2,medium-sized,CASSQGMSGVGELFF,TGTGCCAGCAGCCAAGGGATGAGCGGGGTCGGGGAGCTGTTTTTT
TRBJ1-1,TRBV7-9,TRBD1,many,CASSIQGWSTEAFF,TGTGCCAGCAGCATACAGGGGTGGAGCACTGAAGCTTTCTTT
TRBJ1-1,TRBV18,.,many,CASSPPQNTEAFF,TGTGCCAGCTCACCACCCCAGAACACTGAAGCTTTCTTT
TRBJ2-5,TRBV5-1,TRBD2,large,CASSPRRLAGEETQYF,TGCGCCAGCAGCCCAAGGAGACTAGCGGGGGAAGAGACCCAGTACTTC
TRBJ2-2,TRBV11-2,.,.,CASSLPLEQSELFF,TGTGCCAGCAGCTTACCCTTAGAGCAATCGGAGCTGTTTTTT
TRBJ2-7,TRBV6-5,TRBD1,many,CASSHPPWTGTYEQYF,TGTGCCAGCAGTCACCCACCCTGGACAGGGACCTACGAGCAGTACTTC
TRBJ2-3,TRBV7-9,.,large,CASSFLDSYTDTQYF,TGTGCCAGCAGCTTCTTAGACAGTTACACAGATACGCAGTATTTT
TRBJ2-7,TRBV12-3/TRBV12-4,TRBD1,medium-sized,CASSLTGGWYEQYF,TGTGCCAGCAGTTTGACAGGGGGCTGGTACGAGCAGTACTTC
TRBJ2-3,TRBV24-1,TRBD2,many,CATSDFVAGHTDTQYF,TGTGCCACCAGTGATTTTGTAGCGGGGCACACAGATACGCAGTATTTT
TRBJ2-2,TRBV12-3/TRBV12-4,TRBD2,many,CASSASGRSYTGELFF,TGTGCCAGCAGTGCTAGCGGGAGATCGTACACCGGGGAGCTGTTTTTT
TRBJ2-3,TRBV7-9,TRBD1,many,CASRSGTGTDTQYF,TGTGCCAGCAGGTCCGGGACAGGGACAGATACGCAGTATTTT
TRBJ2-5,TRBV20-1,TRBD2,many,CSARDPAGGKETQYF,TGCAGTGCTAGAGATCCAGCGGGAGGGAAAGAGACCCAGTACTTC
TRBJ2-3,TRBV5-1,.,many,CASSFSGDSTDTQYF,TGCGCCAGCAGCTTTTCAGGGGATAGCACAGATACGCAGTATTTT
TRBJ2-1,TRBV7-9,TRBD2,medium-sized,CASSLGYSGRAMDEQFF,TGTGCCAGCAGCTTAGGCTATAGCGGGAGGGCCATGGATGAGCAGTTCTTC
TRBJ2-1,TRBV5-1,.,.,CVSRVDSAENNEQFF,TGCGTCAGCCGGGTCGACTCGGCTGAAAACAATGAGCAGTTCTTC
TRBJ2-5,TRBV2,TRBD2,many,CASSLTSVGTQYF,TGTGCCAGCAGTCTGACTAGCGTGGGGACCCAGTACTTC
TRBJ1-2,TRBV10-3,.,medium-sized,CAIKQAANYGYTF,TGTGCCATCAAACAGGCCGCTAACTATGGCTACACCTTC
TRBJ2-5,TRBV6-1,.,many,CASRPSGHQETQYF,TGTGCCAGCAGACCAAGCGGCCACCAAGAGACCCAGTACTTC
TRBJ1-5,TRBV20-1,TRBD1,many,CSANGQGLSQHF,TGCAGTGCAAACGGACAGGGTTTGTCCCAGCATTTT
TRBJ1-2,TRBV7-9,.,few,CASSLAFSPLYGYTF,TGTGCCAGCAGCTTAGCATTCTCCCCGCTCTATGGCTACACCTTC
TRBJ1-2,TRBV7-9,TRBD1,many,CASSRDRGTRGYTF,TGTGCCAGCAGCCGTGACAGGGGAACGCGTGGCTACACCTTC
TRBJ1-4,TRBV4-2,.,many,CASSQDFRAGGGNEKLFF,TGTGCCAGCAGCCAAGATTTCAGGGCGGGGGGAGGTAATGAAAAACTGTTTTTT
TRBJ1-2,TRBV30,.,many,CAWASYGYTF,TGTGCCTGGGCCAGCTATGGCTACACCTTC